The sequence of this T cell receptor (beta chain) was determined in a study of shared clonotypes between healthy human individuals. Looking at the study overall: Per donor, CD8 memory used one plate, CD8 naive used two, CD4 memory used three and CD4 naive used three.

Those who donated, Caucasian adults without exception, all lived in Nashville, Tennessee. Data came from immunoSEQ multiplex PCR; TCRdb stores just in-frame clones and leaves some out. The data show millions of clones, around nine tenths seen once. V lost 6 bases to trimming and J lost 9 bases; unmatched junction nucleotides: 12. Germline V CDR1 and CDR2: LNHDA, SQIVND (reference sequence). This CDR3 has 15 residues. The specimen sequenced was naive CD4+ T cells sorted from blood. Subset given: CD45RA+ positively selected. The rearrangement uses TRBV19 and TRBJ2-3, with 10 bases lining up with TRBD2. The origin of this receptor is a man aged 18 to 30 in good health. The CDR3 DNA follows: TGTGCCAGTAGCGATAGCGGGAGGCCCAGGGGAACGCAGTATTTT. Its protein product is CASSDSGRPRGTQYF.